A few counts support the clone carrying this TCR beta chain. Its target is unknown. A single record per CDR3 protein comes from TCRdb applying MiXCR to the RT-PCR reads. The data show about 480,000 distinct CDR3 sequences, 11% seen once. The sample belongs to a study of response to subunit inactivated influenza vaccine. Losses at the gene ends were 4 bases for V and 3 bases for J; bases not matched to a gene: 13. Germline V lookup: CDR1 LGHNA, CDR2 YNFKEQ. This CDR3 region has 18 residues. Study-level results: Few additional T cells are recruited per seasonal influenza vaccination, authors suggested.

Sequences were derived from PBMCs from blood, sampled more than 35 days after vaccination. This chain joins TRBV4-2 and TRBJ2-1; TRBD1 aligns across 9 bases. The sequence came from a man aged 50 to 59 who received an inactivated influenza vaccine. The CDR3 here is CASSPVVSGTGIYNEQFF. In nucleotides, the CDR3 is TGTGCCAGCAGCCCGGTGGTATCCGGGACAGGGATCTACAATGAGCAGTTCTTC.